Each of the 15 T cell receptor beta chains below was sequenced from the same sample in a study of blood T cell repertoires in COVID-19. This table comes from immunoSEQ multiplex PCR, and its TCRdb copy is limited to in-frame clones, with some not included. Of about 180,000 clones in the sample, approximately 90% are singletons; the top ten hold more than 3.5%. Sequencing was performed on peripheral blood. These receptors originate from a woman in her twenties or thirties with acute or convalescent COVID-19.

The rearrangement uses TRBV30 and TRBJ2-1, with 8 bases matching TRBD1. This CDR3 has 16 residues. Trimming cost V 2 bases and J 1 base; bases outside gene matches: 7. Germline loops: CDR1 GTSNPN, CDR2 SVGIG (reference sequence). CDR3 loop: CAWSSLRDRSYNEQFF. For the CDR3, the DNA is TGTGCCTGGAGTTCCCTTCGGGACAGGTCCTACAATGAGCAGTTCTTC.

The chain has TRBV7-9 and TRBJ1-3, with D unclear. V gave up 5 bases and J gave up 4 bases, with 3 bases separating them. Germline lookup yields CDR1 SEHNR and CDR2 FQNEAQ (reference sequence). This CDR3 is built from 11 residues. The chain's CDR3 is CASSLGNTIYF. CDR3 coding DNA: TGTGCCAGCAGCCTCGGAAACACCATATATTTT.

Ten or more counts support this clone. The CDR3 sequence: CASSDTSGSRNEQFF. CDR3 in DNA: TGCGCCAGCAGTGATACTAGCGGGAGCCGCAATGAGCAGTTCTTC. The chain combines TRBV4-1 with TRBJ2-1, with 11 bases identical to TRBD2. Germline V CDR1 and CDR2: MGHRA, YSYEKL. Unmatched junction bases numbered 7, after V lost 6 bases and J lost 6 bases. The CDR3 covers 15 residues.

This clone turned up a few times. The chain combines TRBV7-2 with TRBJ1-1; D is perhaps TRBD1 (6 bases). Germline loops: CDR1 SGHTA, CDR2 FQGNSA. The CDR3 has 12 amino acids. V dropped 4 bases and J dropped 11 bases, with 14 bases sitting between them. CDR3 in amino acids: CASSSPPGVAFF. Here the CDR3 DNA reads TGTGCCAGCAGCTCCCCCCCAGGGGTCGCTTTCTTT. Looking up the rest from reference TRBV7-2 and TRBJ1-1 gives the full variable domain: GAGVSQSPSNKVTEKGKDVELRCDPISGHTALYWYRQSLGQGLEFLIYFQGNSAPDKSGLPSDRFSAERTGGSVSTLTIQRTQQEDSAVYLCASSSPPGVAFFGQGTRLTVV.

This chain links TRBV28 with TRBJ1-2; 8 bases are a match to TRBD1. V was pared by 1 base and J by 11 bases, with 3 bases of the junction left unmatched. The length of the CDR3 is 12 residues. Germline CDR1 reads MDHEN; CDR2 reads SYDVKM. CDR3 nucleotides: TGTGCCAGCAGTTTATTACAGGGGGAGTACACCTTC. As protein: CASSLLQGEYTF.

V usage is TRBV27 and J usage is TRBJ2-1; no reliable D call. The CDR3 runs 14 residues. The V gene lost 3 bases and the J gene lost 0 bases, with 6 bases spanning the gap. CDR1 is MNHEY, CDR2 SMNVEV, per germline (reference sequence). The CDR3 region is CASSFRRSYNEQFF. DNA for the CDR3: TGTGCCAGCAGTTTCCGTCGCTCCTACAATGAGCAGTTCTTC.

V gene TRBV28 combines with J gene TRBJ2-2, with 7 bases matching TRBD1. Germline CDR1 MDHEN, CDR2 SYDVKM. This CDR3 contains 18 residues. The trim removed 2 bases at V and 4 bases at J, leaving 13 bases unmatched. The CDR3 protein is CASSLEALIGGSTGELFF. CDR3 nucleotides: TGTGCCAGCAGTTTAGAGGCCCTAATAGGGGGCTCCACCGGGGAGCTGTTTTTT.

CDR3 amino acids: CAISESSRYQPQHF. The CDR3 coding sequence is TGTGCCATCAGTGAGTCGTCGCGGTATCAGCCCCAGCATTTT. The rearrangement uses TRBV10-3 and TRBJ1-5; no definite D call. This CDR3 is 14 amino acids long. V lost 0 bases to trimming and J lost 5 bases, with 8 bases between them. Germline CDR1 ENHRY, CDR2 SYGVKD.

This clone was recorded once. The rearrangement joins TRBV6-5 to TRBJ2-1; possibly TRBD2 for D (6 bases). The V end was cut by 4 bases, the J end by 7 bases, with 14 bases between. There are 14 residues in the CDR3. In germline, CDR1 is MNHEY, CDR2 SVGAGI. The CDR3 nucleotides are TGTGCCAGCAGTTTGCCAGACGCGGGGAATGAGCAGTTCTTC. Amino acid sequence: CASSLPDAGNEQFF.

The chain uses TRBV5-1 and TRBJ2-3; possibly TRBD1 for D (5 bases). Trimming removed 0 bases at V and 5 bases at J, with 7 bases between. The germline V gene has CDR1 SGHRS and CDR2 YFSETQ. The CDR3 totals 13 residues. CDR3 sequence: CASSLGREDTQYF. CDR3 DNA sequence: TGCGCCAGCAGCTTGGGCAGGGAAGATACGCAGTATTTT.

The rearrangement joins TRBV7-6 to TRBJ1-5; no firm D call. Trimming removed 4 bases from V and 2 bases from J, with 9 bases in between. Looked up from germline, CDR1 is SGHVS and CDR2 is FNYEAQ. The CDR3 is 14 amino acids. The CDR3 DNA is TGTGCCAGCAGCTACAGTCATGGCAATCAGCCCCAGCATTTT. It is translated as CASSYSHGNQPQHF.

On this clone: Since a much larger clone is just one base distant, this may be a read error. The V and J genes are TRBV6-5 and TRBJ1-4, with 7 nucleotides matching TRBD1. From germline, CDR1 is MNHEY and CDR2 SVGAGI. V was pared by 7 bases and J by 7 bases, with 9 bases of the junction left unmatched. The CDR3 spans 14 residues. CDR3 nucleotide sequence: TGTGCCAGCAAGTTAACAGGGGCGGTTGAAAAACTGTTTTTT. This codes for CASKLTGAVEKLFF.

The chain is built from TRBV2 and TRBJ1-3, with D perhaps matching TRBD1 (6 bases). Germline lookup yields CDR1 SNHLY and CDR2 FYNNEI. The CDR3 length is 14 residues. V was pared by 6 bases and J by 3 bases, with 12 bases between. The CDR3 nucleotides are TGTGCCAGCAGGAAGGGGGAAAGTGGAAACACCATATATTTT. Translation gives CASRKGESGNTIYF.

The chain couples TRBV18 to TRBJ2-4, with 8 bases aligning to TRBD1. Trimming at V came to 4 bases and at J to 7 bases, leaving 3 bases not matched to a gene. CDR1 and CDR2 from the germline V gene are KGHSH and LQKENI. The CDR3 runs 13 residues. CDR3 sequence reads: CASSLDRGNIQYF. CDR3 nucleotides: TGTGCCAGCTCACTTGACAGGGGCAACATTCAGTACTTC.

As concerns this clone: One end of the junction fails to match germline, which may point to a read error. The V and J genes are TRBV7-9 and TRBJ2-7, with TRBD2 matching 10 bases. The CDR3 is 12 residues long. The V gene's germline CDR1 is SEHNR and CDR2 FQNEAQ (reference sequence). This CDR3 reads CASGLAGGEQYF. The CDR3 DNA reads TGTGCCAGCGGCTTAGCGGGGGGCGAGCAGTACTTC.